This paragraph reports one TCR beta chain. These data originate in a study of shared clonotypes between healthy human individuals. TCRdb's copy holds only in-frame clones and misses some; the assay was immunoSEQ multiplex PCR. The sample lists roughly 2,500,000 clones, 93% seen once, with approximately 0.36% in the top ten. The germline V and J ends were trimmed by 6 bases and 3 bases, with 9 bases remaining between them. Looked up from germline, CDR1 is SNHLY and CDR2 is FYNNEI. The CDR3 is 12 residues long. The chain is built from TRBV2 and TRBJ2-7, with unresolved D. Source material: naive CD4+ T cells from PBMCs. The subset was: CD45RA+ positively selected. This TCR was recovered from a man between 18 and 35 years old in good health. Some clones in this sample may be carry-over from other donors' samples. The CDR3 coding sequence is TGTGCCAGCAGGACCGTACACTACGAGCAGTACTTC. Amino acid sequence: CASRTVHYEQYF.